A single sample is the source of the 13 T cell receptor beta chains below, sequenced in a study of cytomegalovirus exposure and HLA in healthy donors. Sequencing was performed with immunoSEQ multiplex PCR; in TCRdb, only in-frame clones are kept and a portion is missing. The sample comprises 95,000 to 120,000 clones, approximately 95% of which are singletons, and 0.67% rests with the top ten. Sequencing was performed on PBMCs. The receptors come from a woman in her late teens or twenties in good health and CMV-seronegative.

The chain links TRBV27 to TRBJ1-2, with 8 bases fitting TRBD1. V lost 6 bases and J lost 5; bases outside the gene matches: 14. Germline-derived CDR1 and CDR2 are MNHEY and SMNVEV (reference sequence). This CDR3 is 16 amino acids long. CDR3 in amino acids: CASSSLSTGVRYGYTF. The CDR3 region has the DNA TGTGCCAGCAGCAGTCTGTCGACAGGGGTGCGATATGGCTACACCTTC.

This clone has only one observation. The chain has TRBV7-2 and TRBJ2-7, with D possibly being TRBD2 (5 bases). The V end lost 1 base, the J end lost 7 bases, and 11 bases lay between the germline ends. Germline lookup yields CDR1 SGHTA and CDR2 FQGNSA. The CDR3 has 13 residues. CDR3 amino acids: CASSLEARREQYF. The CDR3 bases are TGTGCCAGCAGCTTAGAAGCAAGGAGGGAGCAGTACTTC.

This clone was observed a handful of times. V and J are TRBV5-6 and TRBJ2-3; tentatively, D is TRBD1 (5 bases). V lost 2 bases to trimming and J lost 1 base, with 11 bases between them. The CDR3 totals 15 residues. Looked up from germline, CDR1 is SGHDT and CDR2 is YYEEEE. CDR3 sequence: CASSFDSTGTDTQYF. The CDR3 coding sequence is TGTGCCAGCAGCTTCGACAGCACCGGCACAGATACGCAGTATTTT. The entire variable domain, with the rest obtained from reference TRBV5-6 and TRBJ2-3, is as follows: DAGVTQSPTHLIKTRGQQVTLRCSPKSGHDTVSWYQQALGQGPQFIFQYYEEEERQRGNFPDRFSGHQFPNYSSELNVNALLLGDSALYLCASSFDSTGTDTQYFGPGTRLTVL.

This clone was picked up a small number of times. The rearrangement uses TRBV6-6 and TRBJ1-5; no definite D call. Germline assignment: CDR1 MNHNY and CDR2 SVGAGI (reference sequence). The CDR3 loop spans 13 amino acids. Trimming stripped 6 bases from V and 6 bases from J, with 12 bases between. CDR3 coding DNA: TGTGCCAGCAGCATCCGGGGAGGTCAGCCCCAGCATTTT. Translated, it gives CASSIRGGQPQHF.

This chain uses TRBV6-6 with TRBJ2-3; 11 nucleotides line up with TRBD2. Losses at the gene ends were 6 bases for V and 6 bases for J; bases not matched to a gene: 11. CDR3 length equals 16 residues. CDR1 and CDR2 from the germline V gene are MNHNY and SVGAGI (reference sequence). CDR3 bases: TGTGCCAGCAGACCAACGATAGCGGGGGGGGTGGATACGCAGTATTTT. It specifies CASRPTIAGGVDTQYF.

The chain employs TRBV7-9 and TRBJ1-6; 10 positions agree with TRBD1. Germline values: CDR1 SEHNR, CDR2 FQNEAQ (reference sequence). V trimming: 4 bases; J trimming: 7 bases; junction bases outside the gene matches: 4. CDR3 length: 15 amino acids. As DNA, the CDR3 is TGTGCCAGCAGCTCACTGGGACAGGGGAATTCACCCCTCCACTTT. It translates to CASSSLGQGNSPLHF.

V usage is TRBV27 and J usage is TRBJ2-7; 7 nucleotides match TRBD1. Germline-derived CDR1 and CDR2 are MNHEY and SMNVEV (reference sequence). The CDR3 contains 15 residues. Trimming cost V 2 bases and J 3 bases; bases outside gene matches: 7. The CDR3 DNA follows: TGTGCCAGCAGTTTAGGGACAGCGCTCGACTACGAGCAGTACTTC. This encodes CASSLGTALDYEQYF.

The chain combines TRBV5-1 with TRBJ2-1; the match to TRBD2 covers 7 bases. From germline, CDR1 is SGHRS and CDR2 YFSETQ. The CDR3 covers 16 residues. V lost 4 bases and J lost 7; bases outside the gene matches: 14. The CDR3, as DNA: TGCGCCAGCAGCAACGAGCCGGGACTAAAATCGAATGAGCAGTTCTTC. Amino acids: CASSNEPGLKSNEQFF.

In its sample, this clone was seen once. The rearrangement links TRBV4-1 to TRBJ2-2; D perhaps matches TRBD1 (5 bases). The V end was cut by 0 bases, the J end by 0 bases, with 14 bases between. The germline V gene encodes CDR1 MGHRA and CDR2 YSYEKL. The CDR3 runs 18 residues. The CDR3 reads CASSQEGPSAANTGELFF. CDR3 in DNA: TGCGCCAGCAGCCAAGAGGGGCCCTCGGCGGCGAACACCGGGGAGCTGTTTTTT.

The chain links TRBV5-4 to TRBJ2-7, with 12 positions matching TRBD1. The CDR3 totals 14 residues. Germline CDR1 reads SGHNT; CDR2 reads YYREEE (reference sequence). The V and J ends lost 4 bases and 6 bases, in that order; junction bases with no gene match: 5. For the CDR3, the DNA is TGTGCCAGCAGCATGGGACAGGGGGCGACCGAGCAGTACTTC. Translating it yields CASSMGQGATEQYF.

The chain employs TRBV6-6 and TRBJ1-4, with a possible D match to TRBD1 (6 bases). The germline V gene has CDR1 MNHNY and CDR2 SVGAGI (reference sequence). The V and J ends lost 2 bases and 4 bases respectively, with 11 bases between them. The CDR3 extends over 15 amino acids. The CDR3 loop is CASSYIGGHNEKLFF. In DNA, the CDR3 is TGTGCCAGCAGTTACATTGGGGGCCATAATGAAAAACTGTTTTTT.

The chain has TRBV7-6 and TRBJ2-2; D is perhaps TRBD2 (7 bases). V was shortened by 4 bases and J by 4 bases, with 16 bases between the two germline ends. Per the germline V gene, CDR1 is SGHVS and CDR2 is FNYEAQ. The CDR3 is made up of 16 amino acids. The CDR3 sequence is CASSSIPAGATGELFF. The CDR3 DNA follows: TGTGCCAGCAGCTCAATACCCGCGGGGGCCACCGGGGAGCTGTTTTTT.

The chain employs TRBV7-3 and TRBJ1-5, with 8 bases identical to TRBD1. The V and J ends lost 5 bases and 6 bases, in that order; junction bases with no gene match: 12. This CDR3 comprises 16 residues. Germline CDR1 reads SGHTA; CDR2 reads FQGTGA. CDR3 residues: CASSLEGRTGSQPQHF. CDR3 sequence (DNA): TGTGCCAGCAGCCTTGAAGGGAGGACAGGGAGTCAGCCCCAGCATTTT. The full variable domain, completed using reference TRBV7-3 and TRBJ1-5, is GAGVSQTPSNKVTEKGKYVELRCDPISGHTALYWYRQSLGQGPEFLIYFQGTGAADDSGLPNDRFFAVRPEGSVSTLKIQRTERGDSAVYLCASSLEGRTGSQPQHFGDGTRLSIL.